This T cell receptor (beta chain) comes out of a study of cytomegalovirus exposure and HLA in healthy donors. On this clone itself: What it binds is not known. Its ends do not fully match the called genes, so a read error is possible.

Germline CDR1 is SSHAT and CDR2 is FNYEAQ (reference sequence). There are 10 residues in the CDR3. Whole-study results and caveats: TCR beta V- and J-gene trimming was later associated with a missense DCLRE1C variant. It was taken for granted in presence/absence analyses that sequencing depth across donors was roughly uniform. Both high specificity and high sensitivity reportedly marked the classifier's diagnosis of cytomegalovirus status.

13 Jbeta primers and 60 Vbeta primers were used for the PCR. Clones were sequenced by immunoSEQ multiplex PCR, and TCRdb holds only the in-frame ones, with some missing. The sample contains 120,000 or so clones, more than 70% of which appear only once. The chain has TRBV7-7 and TRBJ1-4; TRBD1 might be the D (6 bases). The receptor comes from a man younger than 40 in good health and CMV-seronegative. The sequenced material came from PBMCs. The DNA of the CDR3 is TGCCACAGGGCTGGAGAAAAACTGTTTTTT. Protein product: CHRAGEKLFF.